This TCR beta chain was recorded in a study of pediatric ulcerative colitis. CDR3 size: 15 residues. Germline assignment: CDR1 MNHEY and CDR2 SMNVEV (reference sequence). V lost 4 bases to trimming and J lost 5 bases, with 14 bases between them. General observations from the study: Blood samples from a couple of patients yielded substantially fewer templates and were excluded from blood-rectal overlap analysis.

Up to 500,000 reads were sequenced per sample. The table came from immunoSEQ multiplex PCR; TCRdb's copy has only in-frame clones and leaves some out. The sample consists of 60,000 or so clones, around 80% of them appearing once. As for this clone: What it recognizes is unknown.

The origin of this receptor is a boy between 10 and 17 years old with moderate ulcerative colitis. The genes are TRBV27 and TRBJ2-2, with D perhaps TRBD1 or TRBD2 (5 bases each). The sample comprised blood. Here the CDR3 reads CASSSWDQTTGELFF. Here the CDR3 DNA reads TGTGCCAGCAGTTCCTGGGACCAAACAACCGGGGAGCTGTTTTTT.